This TCR beta chain was sequenced in a study of response to subunit inactivated influenza vaccine. Study observations and caveats: Seasonal influenza vaccination, on each occasion, was suggested by the authors to recruit few new T cells.

The germline V gene has CDR1 LGHDT and CDR2 YNNKEL (reference sequence). CDR3 size: 13 residues. After removal of 0 bases from V and 12 bases from J, the junction contained 8 bases not matched to a gene. As to this clonotype: Its target is unknown.

TCRdb reprocessed the RT-PCR reads via MiXCR and lists one record per CDR3 protein. The data show roughly 650,000 distinct CDR3 sequences, with 11% to 15% seen just once and 7.5% to 9% held by the top ten. The V gene is TRBV3-1, the J gene TRBJ2-7; 7 bases align to TRBD2. This material consisted of PBMCs from blood, taken 14 to 15 days before vaccination. The TCR was taken from a man over 45 who received an inactivated influenza vaccine. The CDR3 sequence is CASSQDGGTTLYF. CDR3 in DNA: TGTGCCAGCAGCCAAGACGGGGGGACGACTCTGTACTTC.